The clone carrying this T cell receptor (beta chain) was recorded a few times. Its antigen remains unknown. These data belong to a study of blood T cells in healthy people across ages. Alongside a J-beta primer mix, a sample-barcoded 5' primer served in a second PCR lasting about 7 to 12 cycles. All cDNA molecules were each tagged by a template-switch adaptor with 12 random nucleotides. TCRdb reprocessed the 5' RACE reads via MiXCR and lists one record per CDR3 protein. This table has roughly 1,500,000 distinct CDR3 sequences, roughly 32% appearing once. V lost 5 bases and J lost 5; bases outside the gene matches: 14. In germline, CDR1 is SNHLY, CDR2 FYNNEI. The CDR3 is 16 residues long. Study-wide results and caveats: The fall in TCR beta diversity per million T cells was roughly linear with age.

Sequencing used blood. This chain links TRBV2 with TRBJ2-7, with 8 bases matching TRBD2. This clonotype was obtained from a woman between 25 and 40 years old in good health. The CDR3 region has the DNA TGTGCCAGCAGTCTTAGCGGGATTCCCCCTCTCCACGAGCAGTACTTC. This translates into CASSLSGIPPLHEQYF.